These 4 T cell receptor beta chains were sequenced from one sample in a study of shared clonotypes between healthy human individuals. The table came from immunoSEQ multiplex PCR; TCRdb's copy has only in-frame clones and leaves some out. The sample has approximately 1.5 million clones, about 98.5% seen once. Source material: naive CD4+ T cells sorted from blood. Specified subset: CD45RA+ positively selected. These TCRs come from a man aged 25 to 45 in good health.

This chain links TRBV5-1 with TRBJ1-2, with 7 bases matching TRBD1. With 4 bases clipped from V and 8 bases from J, the junction kept 11 bases outside the gene matches. Germline CDR1 and CDR2: SGHRS and YFSETQ. CDR3 length: 14 residues. The CDR3 is CASSRTGEVRGYTF. CDR3 nucleotide sequence: TGCGCCAGCAGCCGAACAGGGGAGGTACGGGGCTACACCTTC. Complete variable domain (other parts from reference TRBV5-1 and TRBJ1-2): KAGVTQTPRYLIKTRGQQVTLSCSPISGHRSVSWYQQTPGQGLQFLFEYFSETQRNKGNFPGRFSGRQFSNSRSEMNVSTLELGDSALYLCASSRTGEVRGYTFGSGTRLTVV.

The rearrangement uses TRBV18 and TRBJ2-7; 7 bases align to TRBD1. The CDR3 loop spans 13 amino acids. CDR1 is KGHSH, CDR2 LQKENI, per germline. With V trimmed by 6 bases and J by 6 bases, 8 bases remained unmatched. CDR3 amino acids: CASSRTGVGEQYF. The CDR3 bases are TGTGCCAGCTCCCGCACAGGGGTCGGCGAGCAGTACTTC. The whole variable domain, filled in from reference TRBV18 and TRBJ2-7, reads NAGVMQNPRHLVRRRGQEARLRCSPMKGHSHVYWYRQLPEEGLKFMVYLQKENIIDESGMPKERFSAEFPKEGPSILRIQQVVRGDSAAYFCASSRTGVGEQYFGPGTRLTVT.

The rearrangement links TRBV28 to TRBJ2-7, with D unclear. This CDR3 is built from 14 residues. CDR1 is MDHEN, CDR2 SYDVKM, per germline. Trimming pared 5 bases from V and 6 bases from J, leaving 17 bases between. CDR3 in DNA: TGTGCCAGCAGTCCACCCCCATCCAGGTCCGAGCAGTACTTC. It yields the protein CASSPPPSRSEQYF. The variable domain in full, completed from reference TRBV28 and TRBJ2-7, reads DVKVTQSSRYLVKRTGEKVFLECVQDMDHENMFWYRQDPGLGLRLIYFSYDVKMKEKGDIPEGYSVSREKKERFSLILESASTNQTSMYLCASSPPPSRSEQYFGPGTRLTVT.

V usage is TRBV5-4 and J usage is TRBJ2-5; 7 nucleotides agree with TRBD2. Germline lookup yields CDR1 SGHNT and CDR2 YYREEE (reference sequence). The CDR3 spans 17 residues. V lost 0 bases and J lost 0; bases outside the gene matches: 8. The CDR3, as DNA: TGTGCCAGCAGCTTGGGTGCTAGCGGAGGGTACCAAGAGACCCAGTACTTC. It is translated as CASSLGASGGYQETQYF.